The 28 T cell receptor beta chains below were found in one sample sequenced in a study of T cell responses to AZD1222 COVID-19 vaccine. TCRdb keeps only in-frame clones here, not all; method: immunoSEQ multiplex PCR. The table records 200,000 to 300,000 clones, approximately 93% of them present only once. Sequenced material: peripheral blood, taken on day 0 of AZD1222 vaccination. Source of these receptors: an adult in good health.

The rearrangement joins TRBV19 to TRBJ1-5; D uncertain. Trimming stripped 5 bases from V and 5 bases from J, with 10 bases between. The CDR3 has 13 residues. Germline assignment: CDR1 LNHDA and CDR2 SQIVND (reference sequence). CDR3 DNA: TGTGCCAGTAGTCCGTCCCGAGATCAGCCCCAGCATTTT. It translates to CASSPSRDQPQHF.

This chain connects TRBV15 to TRBJ2-1, with D tentatively TRBD2 (6 bases). This CDR3 has 14 residues. Between the trimmed V and J ends, which lost 0 bases and 9 bases, there was a span of 12 bases. Per germline, CDR1 LNHNV and CDR2 YYDKDF (reference sequence). CDR3 DNA: TGTGCCACCAGCAGAGATACGGAGGGGACTGAGCAGTTCTTC. Protein sequence: CATSRDTEGTEQFF.

The genes are TRBV29-1 and TRBJ1-4; D ambiguous. CDR3 length: 13 residues. V was cut by 7 bases and J by 0 bases, with 9 bases left in between. In germline, CDR1 is SQVTM, CDR2 ANQGSEA. CDR3: CSAGPSTNEKLFF. CDR3 nucleotides: TGCAGCGCTGGGCCATCAACTAATGAAAAACTGTTTTTT.

The V gene is TRBV3-1 (or the pseudogene TRBV3-2), the J gene TRBJ2-1; a possible D gene is TRBD1 (5 bases). Trimming cost V 4 bases and J 7 bases, with 14 bases left between them. There are 14 residues in the CDR3. CDR1 and CDR2 (germline): LGHDT, YNNKEL (reference sequence). Here the CDR3 DNA reads TGTGCCAGCAGCCGCAGGCGGACACAAAATGAGCAGTTCTTC. This translates into CASSRRRTQNEQFF.

This clone was recorded only once. The chain uses TRBV28 and TRBJ2-5; D uncertain. Germline CDR1 MDHEN, CDR2 SYDVKM. V lost 6 bases and J 2 bases, leaving 10 bases between the germline ends. The CDR3 spans 13 residues. The CDR3 protein is CASSPLQQETQYF. The CDR3 nucleotides read TGTGCCAGCAGCCCCCTGCAACAAGAGACCCAGTACTTC.

The CDR3 coding sequence is TGTGCTAGTGGTTTGGCCGGACTAGCAGAGACAGATACGCAGTATTTT. The encoded protein is CASGLAGLAETDTQYF. The V gene is TRBV12-5, the J gene TRBJ2-3; 8 bases line up with TRBD2. Looked up from germline, CDR1 is LGHNT and CDR2 is FRNRAP. The V and J ends lost 1 base and 3 bases, in that order; junction bases with no gene match: 6. This CDR3 region has 16 residues.

This clone has a handful of counts. The chain is built from TRBV10-3 and TRBJ2-1; D assignment may be TRBD1 or TRBD2 (5 bases each). Looked up from germline, CDR1 is ENHRY and CDR2 is SYGVKD. This CDR3 spans 14 amino acids. V was clipped by 7 bases and J by 4 bases, with 14 bases between them. CDR3 amino acids: CAIKPTGPYNEQFF. CDR3 in DNA: TGTGCCATCAAGCCCACGGGGCCGTACAATGAGCAGTTCTTC.

The chain is built from TRBV27 and TRBJ1-5; tentative D call: TRBD1 (6 bases). This CDR3 is 13 amino acids long. Germline-derived CDR1 and CDR2 are MNHEY and SMNVEV (reference sequence). Trimming took 6 bases from V and 7 from J, leaving 13 bases between them. In nucleotides, the CDR3 is TGTGCCAGCAGAAACAGGGTAGGGCAGCCCCAGCATTTT. Amino acid sequence: CASRNRVGQPQHF.

J is TRBJ2-2 and V is TRBV2; D is perhaps TRBD2 (6 bases). This CDR3 region has 16 residues. The germline CDR1 and CDR2 sequences are SNHLY and FYNNEI. With 1 base removed from V and 1 base from J, the gap between germline ends came to 10 bases. The DNA for the CDR3 is TGTGCCAGCAGTGAAGAGGGAGCGGGGAACACCGGGGAGCTGTTTTTT. As protein: CASSEEGAGNTGELFF.

Ten or more counts support this clone. V is TRBV7-3 and J is TRBJ2-7; possible D gene TRBD2, 5 bases. V lost 5 bases to trimming and J lost 2 bases, with 10 bases between them. In germline, CDR1 is SGHTA, CDR2 FQGTGA. The CDR3 length is 13 residues. CDR3: CASSPDGAYEQYF. CDR3 in DNA: TGTGCCAGCAGCCCGGACGGGGCCTACGAGCAGTACTTC.

The chain's CDR3 is CASSRNTEAFF. CDR3 sequence (DNA): TGTGCCAGCAGTCGTAACACTGAAGCTTTCTTT. This sequence joins TRBV2 and TRBJ1-1; D not resolved. The CDR3 runs to 11 residues. V was clipped by 5 bases and J by 2 bases, with 3 bases between them. CDR1 is SNHLY and CDR2 is FYNNEI in the germline V gene.

DNA of the CDR3: TGTGCCATCAGTGATACAGGGGTTAACACTGAAGCTTTCTTT. It is translated as CAISDTGVNTEAFF. J is TRBJ1-1 and V is TRBV10-3, with TRBD1 matching 7 bases. The CDR3 contains 14 residues. Germline V CDR1 and CDR2: ENHRY, SYGVKD. V shed 3 bases, J shed 2 bases, and the junction held 3 bases outside the gene matches.

J is TRBJ1-5 and V is TRBV7-8, with unresolved D. The CDR3 covers 15 residues. Trimming left V 3 bases short and J 3 bases short, with 12 bases between. Germline V CDR1 and CDR2: SGHVS, FQNEAQ. Here the CDR3 reads CASSLGRFNNQPQHF. As DNA, the CDR3 is TGTGCCAGCAGCTTGGGCAGGTTCAACAATCAGCCCCAGCATTTT.

The V and J genes are TRBV7-3 and TRBJ2-3; D tentatively reads TRBD1 or TRBD2 (6 bases each). Germline V gene data show CDR1 as SGHTA and CDR2 as FQGTGA. The CDR3 contains 13 residues. Trimming cost V 5 bases and J 6 bases, with 12 bases left between them. CDR3 loop: CASSPQGGDTQYF. CDR3 DNA sequence: TGTGCCAGCAGCCCCCAAGGGGGGGATACGCAGTATTTT.

J is TRBJ1-3 and V is TRBV28; TRBD1 matches at 10 bases. Germline V gene data show CDR1 as MDHEN and CDR2 as SYDVKM. This CDR3 comprises 12 residues. J gave up 7 bases and V 9 bases, and 3 bases lay outside the gene matches. The CDR3 DNA follows: TGTGCCAGTAGACAGGGGGCGAACACCATATATTTT. Its translation is CASRQGANTIYF.

The J gene is TRBJ1-2, the V gene TRBV10-3, with D possibly being TRBD1 (6 bases). This CDR3 contains 15 residues. CDR1 and CDR2 (germline): ENHRY, SYGVKD. V was pared by 3 bases and J by 0 bases, with 11 bases between. CDR3 nucleotide sequence: TGTGCCATCAGTGACCAGGGGTCGGCTAACTATGGCTACACCTTC. It codes for CAISDQGSANYGYTF.

The CDR3 sequence is CASSRDRGGTDTQYF. Written as DNA, the CDR3 is TGCGCCAGCAGCAGGGACAGGGGAGGCACAGATACGCAGTATTTT. This rearrangement joins TRBV5-1 to TRBJ2-3, with TRBD1 identical over 10 bases. V trimming: 4 bases; J trimming: 1 base; junction bases outside the gene matches: 3. The CDR3 contains 15 residues. CDR1 is SGHRS and CDR2 is YFSETQ in the germline V gene.

The rearrangement uses TRBV7-9 and TRBJ1-1; the D is unclear. Trimming shortened V by 4 bases and J by 3 bases, and 12 bases separated the two germline ends. Germline V CDR1 and CDR2: SEHNR, FQNEAQ (reference sequence). This CDR3 is built from 14 residues. Here the CDR3 reads CASSSHRRDTEAFF. CDR3 nucleotide sequence: TGTGCCAGCAGCTCCCACAGAAGGGACACTGAAGCTTTCTTT.

The chain combines TRBV2 with TRBJ2-3; no reliable D call. Looked up from germline, CDR1 is SNHLY and CDR2 is FYNNEI. There are 13 residues in the CDR3. The V end lost 1 base, the J end lost 9 bases, and 11 bases lay between the germline ends. This chain's CDR3 is CASSEGPQTTQYF. The CDR3 bases are TGTGCCAGCAGTGAAGGGCCTCAAACAACGCAGTATTTT.

The chain joins TRBV7-2 to TRBJ1-2, with D tentatively TRBD1 (5 bases). V lost 5 bases and J lost 4, with 17 bases in between. The CDR3 spans 15 residues. CDR1 SGHTA and CDR2 FQGNSA come from the germline V gene. The CDR3 DNA sequence: TGTGCCAGCAGCCCAACAGGCGTGTCGTTCTATGGCTACACCTTC. Translating it yields CASSPTGVSFYGYTF.

CDR3 residues: CASSLALSGSEGYTF. DNA for the CDR3: TGTGCCAGCAGCTTAGCCTTATCAGGGTCAGAGGGCTACACCTTC. This sequence joins TRBV7-9 and TRBJ1-2; a weak D match, TRBD1 (5 bases). Germline V CDR1 and CDR2: SEHNR, FQNEAQ (reference sequence). The CDR3 runs to 15 residues. With 0 bases removed from V and 8 bases from J, the gap between germline ends came to 16 bases.

The chain has TRBV2 and TRBJ1-1; no clear D gene. The V end was cut by 7 bases, the J end by 3 bases, with 12 bases between. Per germline, CDR1 SNHLY and CDR2 FYNNEI. This CDR3 has 13 residues. CDR3 nucleotides: TGTGCCAGCACCGAGGGCCCGCACACTGAAGCTTTCTTT. This gives the protein CASTEGPHTEAFF.

This rearrangement joins TRBV3-1 (or the pseudogene TRBV3-2) to TRBJ1-1; D not certain. Trimming removed 4 bases at V and 4 bases at J, with 10 bases between. The CDR3 covers 13 residues. Germline V CDR1 and CDR2: LGHDT, YNNKEL (reference sequence). The CDR3 nucleotides are TGTGCCAGCAGCCGGGCGCGAGGCACTGAAGCTTTCTTT. Its protein is CASSRARGTEAFF.

The CDR3 loop is CASSLDPRIDEQYF. DNA for the CDR3: TGTGCCAGCAGTTTAGATCCGCGAATCGACGAGCAGTACTTC. This chain uses TRBV28 with TRBJ2-7; no firm D call. V lost 2 bases and J 5 bases, leaving 13 bases between the germline ends. This CDR3 comprises 14 residues. Looked up from germline, CDR1 is MDHEN and CDR2 is SYDVKM. Based on the CDR3 plus reference TRBV28 and TRBJ2-7, the full variable domain is DVKVTQSSRYLVKRTGEKVFLECVQDMDHENMFWYRQDPGLGLRLIYFSYDVKMKEKGDIPEGYSVSREKKERFSLILESASTNQTSMYLCASSLDPRIDEQYFGPGTRLTVT.

The chain is built from TRBV4-1 and TRBJ1-1; D might be TRBD1 (5 bases). Trimming took off 6 bases at V and 0 bases at J, with 8 bases between the two ends. CDR1 and CDR2 from the germline V gene are MGHRA and YSYEKL. The CDR3 totals 13 residues. CDR3 residues: CASSQDMNTEAFF. As DNA, the CDR3 is TGCGCCAGCAGTCAGGACATGAACACTGAAGCTTTCTTT.

This chain uses TRBV19 with TRBJ2-2; 14 bases agree with TRBD2. Unmatched junction bases numbered 2, after V lost 5 bases and J lost 6 bases. This CDR3 comprises 15 residues. Germline CDR1 LNHDA, CDR2 SQIVND (reference sequence). In DNA form, the CDR3 reads TGTGCCAGTAGTTGGGGACTAGCGGGGGCCGGGGAGCTGTTTTTT. It codes for CASSWGLAGAGELFF.

The genes are TRBV3-1 (or the pseudogene TRBV3-2) and TRBJ1-2, with D perhaps matching TRBD1 (6 bases). The length of the CDR3 is 15 residues. Trimming stripped 4 bases from V and 7 bases from J, with 19 bases between. Germline CDR1 is LGHDT and CDR2 is YNNKEL (reference sequence). The CDR3 reads CASSLGGPGVGGYTF. CDR3 DNA: TGTGCCAGCAGCCTCGGGGGCCCCGGTGTGGGTGGCTACACCTTC.

The rearrangement uses TRBV28 and TRBJ2-7; the D gene is possibly TRBD2 (6 bases). CDR3 length: 16 residues. CDR1 and CDR2 from the germline V gene are MDHEN and SYDVKM. V dropped 5 bases and J dropped 5 bases, with 22 bases sitting between them. The CDR3 region is CASSPPTTGRFDEQYF. In DNA form, the CDR3 reads TGTGCCAGCAGTCCCCCGACGACGGGGAGGTTCGACGAGCAGTACTTC.